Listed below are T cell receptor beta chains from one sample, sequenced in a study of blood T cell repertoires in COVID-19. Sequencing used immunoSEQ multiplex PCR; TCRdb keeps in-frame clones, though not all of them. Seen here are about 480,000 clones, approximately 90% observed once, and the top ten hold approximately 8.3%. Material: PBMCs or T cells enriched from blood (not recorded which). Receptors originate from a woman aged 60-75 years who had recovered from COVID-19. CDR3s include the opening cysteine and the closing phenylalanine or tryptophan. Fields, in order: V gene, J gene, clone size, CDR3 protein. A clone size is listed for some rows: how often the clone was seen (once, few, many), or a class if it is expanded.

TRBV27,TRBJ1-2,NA,CASSLGRGYGYTF
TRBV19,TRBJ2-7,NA,CASSIETGGTYEQYF
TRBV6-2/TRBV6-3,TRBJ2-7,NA,CASSSDRIYEQYF
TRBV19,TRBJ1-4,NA,CASSQLWGVGTNEKLFF
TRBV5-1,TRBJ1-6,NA,CASSPTGTDNSPLHF
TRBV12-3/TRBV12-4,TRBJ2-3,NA,CASSSGQGDTQYF
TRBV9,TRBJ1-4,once,CASSVAPSDREGEKLFF
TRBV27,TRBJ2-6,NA,CASSNRGSGANVLTF
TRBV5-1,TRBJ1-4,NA,CASSLDRGLIRTLFF
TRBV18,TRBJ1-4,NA,CASSPRGNYATNEKLFF
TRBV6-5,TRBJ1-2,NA,CASIHGSEGNYGYTF
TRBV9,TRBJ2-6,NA,CASSPATGAGANVLTF
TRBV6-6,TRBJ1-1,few,CASSRSGGDLRSTEAFF
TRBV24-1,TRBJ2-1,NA,CATSDEGWGINEQFF
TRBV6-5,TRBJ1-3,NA,CASRTPDSLNTIYF
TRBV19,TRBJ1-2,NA,CASDRGSTYGYTF
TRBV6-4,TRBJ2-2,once,CASSVSGTNTGELFF
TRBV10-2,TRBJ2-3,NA,CASSEMESGGRGDTQYF
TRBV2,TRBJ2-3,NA,CASSVTGEDTQYF
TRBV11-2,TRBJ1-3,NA,CASSFRGAGGNTIYF
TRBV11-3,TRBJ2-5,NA,CASSRSQGETQYF
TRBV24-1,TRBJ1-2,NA,CATSDLTGSDYGYTF
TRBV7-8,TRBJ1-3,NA,CASSLIYPTYSGNTIYF
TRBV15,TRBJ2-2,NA,CATSRDGSTSGGTTGELFF
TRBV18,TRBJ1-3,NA,CASSPRTPELSGNTIYF
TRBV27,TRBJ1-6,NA,CASSLRVTYNSPLHF
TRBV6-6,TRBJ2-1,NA,CASRTTEQFF
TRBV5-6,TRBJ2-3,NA,CASSLGALAGARATQYF
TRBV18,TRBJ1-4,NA,CASSPIQQGGTLEKLFF
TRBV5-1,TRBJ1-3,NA,CASSLAGLGNTIYF
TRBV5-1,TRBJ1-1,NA,CASSLVGGETEAFF
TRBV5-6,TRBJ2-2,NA,CASSTRDRGPTGELFF
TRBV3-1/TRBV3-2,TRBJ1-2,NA,CASSQDQGQTYGYTF
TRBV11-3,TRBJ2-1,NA,CASSLDQDPYNEQFF
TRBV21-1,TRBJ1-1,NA,CASSKVPRGAFF